The clone carrying this TCR beta chain came up a few times. Its antigen is still unknown. This record belongs to a study of T cell repertoires in cytomegalovirus infection. Study at large: Recently identified HLA-C-restricted CMV epitopes were used, and well-studied HLA-B-restricted CMV epitopes were used as well. Shared public TCR beta signatures pointed to both CMV infection and a matching HLA type.

V lost 0 bases and J 7 bases, leaving 10 bases between the germline ends. There are 13 residues in the CDR3. Germline V gene data show CDR1 as MDHEN and CDR2 as SYDVKM. General study findings and limits: Carriage of CMV together with the relevant HLA was identifiable through cumulative public TCR beta family frequency. HLA-C-restricted CMV-specific TCR beta clonotypes were dominant in the ex vivo response.

TCRdb independently ran MiXCR on the reads; one entry per CDR3 protein. The sample shows approximately 730,000 distinct CDR3 sequences, 25% to 35% of them seen only once. Sequencing used cultured CD8+ T cells from PBMCs, obtained from culture after CMV antigen stimulation. This TCR came from a human donor in good health (CMV status not recorded). Some clones in this sample may be carry-over from other donors' samples. The rearrangement links TRBV28 to TRBJ2-7, with D uncertain. The CDR3 coding sequence is TGTGCCAGCAGTTTATGGTCAGCCCAGGAGCAGTACGTC. It specifies CASSLWSAQEQYV.